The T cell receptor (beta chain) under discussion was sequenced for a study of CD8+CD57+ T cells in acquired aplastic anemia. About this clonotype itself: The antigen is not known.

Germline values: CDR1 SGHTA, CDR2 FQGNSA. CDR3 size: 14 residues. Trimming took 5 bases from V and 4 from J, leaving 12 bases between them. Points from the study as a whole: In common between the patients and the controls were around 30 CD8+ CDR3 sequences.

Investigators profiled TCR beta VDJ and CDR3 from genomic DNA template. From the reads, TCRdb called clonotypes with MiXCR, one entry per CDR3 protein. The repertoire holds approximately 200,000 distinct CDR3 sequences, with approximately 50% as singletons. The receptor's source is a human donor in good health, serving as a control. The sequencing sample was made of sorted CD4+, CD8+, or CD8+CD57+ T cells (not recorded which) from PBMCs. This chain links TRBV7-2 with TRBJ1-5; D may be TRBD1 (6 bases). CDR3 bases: TGTGCCAGCAGCCGAGGGACACGTAATCAGCCCCAGCATTTT. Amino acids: CASSRGTRNQPQHF.